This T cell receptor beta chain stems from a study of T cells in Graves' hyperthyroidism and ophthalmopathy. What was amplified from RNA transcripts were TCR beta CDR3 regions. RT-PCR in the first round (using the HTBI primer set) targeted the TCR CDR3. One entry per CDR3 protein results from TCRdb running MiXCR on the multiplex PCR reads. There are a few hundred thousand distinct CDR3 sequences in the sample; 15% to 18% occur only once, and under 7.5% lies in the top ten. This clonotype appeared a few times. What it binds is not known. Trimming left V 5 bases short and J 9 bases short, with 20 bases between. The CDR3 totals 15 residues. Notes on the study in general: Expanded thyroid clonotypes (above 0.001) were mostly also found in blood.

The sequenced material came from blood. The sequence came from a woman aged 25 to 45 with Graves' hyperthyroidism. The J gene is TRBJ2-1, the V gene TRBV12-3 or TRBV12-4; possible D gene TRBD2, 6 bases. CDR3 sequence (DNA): TGTGCCAGCAGTCCTCCGGGACTTCTTAGCGCTGAGCAGTTCTTC. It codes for CASSPPGLLSAEQFF.